What follows are 2 T cell receptor beta chains derived from one specimen sequenced in a study of neoadjuvant anti-PD-1 for oral cavity cancer. Generated by immunoSEQ multiplex PCR, the TCRdb table keeps only in-frame clones and is missing some. The sample includes tens of thousands of clones, 83% seen only once; the top ten take nearly 3.5%. The specimen was PBMCs, collected before nivolumab (anti-PD-1) treatment. These receptors were obtained from a person between 40 and 85 years old with oral cavity squamous cell carcinoma.

The CDR3 DNA reads TGTGCCAGCAGTCAGATTAGCGGACCCGCTTTATTGTACTTC. Translating gives CASSQISGPALLYF. The V gene is TRBV6-5, the J gene TRBJ2-7; TRBD2 might be the D (6 bases). Trimming pared 5 bases from V and 12 bases from J, leaving 23 bases between. This CDR3 is built from 14 residues. In germline, CDR1 is MNHEY, CDR2 SVGAGI.

The J gene is TRBJ2-7, the V gene TRBV25-1; 9 nucleotides line up with TRBD1. J was trimmed by 3 bases and V by 10 bases; bases with no gene match: 10. The CDR3 runs to 14 residues. Germline V gives CDR1 MGHDK, CDR2 SYGVNS. In DNA, the CDR3 is TGTGCCACCTCGCTGACAGGGGGACTCTACGAGCAGTACTTC. As protein: CATSLTGGLYEQYF.